This T cell receptor (beta chain) was found in a study of T cell clonality in common variable immunodeficiency. This clone was observed many times. Its specificity is unknown. The read is 3 residues too short to cover the CDR3 end, so that end is filled in from the germline J gene. The method was immunoSEQ multiplex PCR; TCRdb's version includes in-frame clones alone and lacks a portion of them. This repertoire holds 40,000 to 45,000 clones, and none appear only once. The ends lost 4 bases at V and 6 bases at J; junction bases unmatched: 9. Germline loops: CDR1 MGHRA, CDR2 YSYEKL. The CDR3 is 17 amino acids. Study-level findings and limits: Compared with healthy controls, CVID subjects showed increased TCRbeta clonality, mostly in about a third. Compared with controls, CVID subjects had fewer shared TCRbeta clones.

The source is a person aged 18 to 70 in good health. Sequenced material: peripheral blood mononuclear cells. This chain connects TRBV4-1 to TRBJ2-3, with 14 bases fitting TRBD2. The CDR3: CASSRETSGGVGDTQYF. The CDR3 DNA, read in part, is TGCGCCAGCAGCCGAGAGACTAGCGGGGGGGTGGGGGATACG.